Each of the 8 T cell receptor beta chains below was sequenced from the same sample in a study of Ad26.COV2.S vaccination and SARS-CoV-2 variants. The protocol was immunoSEQ multiplex PCR, while the TCRdb copy is restricted to in-frame clones and leaves out a portion. The sample carries fewer than 900,000 clones, around 90% recorded once. Noted treatment: around 19 received Ad26.COV2.S at low or high dose, single or two shots; a few received placebo; per-sample allocation not given. The samples date from day 63 after the first vaccine or placebo injection. The sequencing used peripheral blood, collected in a trial of Ad26.COV2.S vaccine versus placebo. These receptors were collected from a person between 18 and 65 years old who received the Ad26.COV2.S COVID-19 vaccine or a placebo.

This clone appeared once. The chain links TRBV6-5 to TRBJ2-7, with no clear D. V lost 6 bases, J lost 2 bases, and 11 bases lay in between. The CDR3 runs to 13 residues. Germline V gene data show CDR1 as MNHEY and CDR2 as SVGAGI. CDR3 bases: TGTGCCAGCAGAGCCCTCCGAACCTACGAGCAGTACTTC. Amino acids: CASRALRTYEQYF.

This chain links TRBV9 with TRBJ1-4; D gene ambiguous. Germline assignment: CDR1 SGDLS and CDR2 YYNGEE. V lost 3 bases and J 4 bases, leaving 13 bases between the germline ends. CDR3 length: 15 amino acids. CDR3 sequence (DNA): TGTGCCAGCAGCGCCGGGCCCGGCTTTAATGAAAAACTGTTTTTT. Its translation is CASSAGPGFNEKLFF.

This clone was seen a single time. CDR3: CSVQGGRSTDTQYF. The CDR3 coding sequence is TGCAGCGTACAGGGCGGGAGAAGCACAGATACGCAGTATTTT. V gene TRBV29-1 combines with J gene TRBJ2-3; maybe TRBD2 (7 bases). V was trimmed by 6 bases and J by 0 bases, leaving 13 bases between them. Germline V lookup: CDR1 SQVTM, CDR2 ANQGSEA. The CDR3 extends over 14 amino acids.

The chain employs TRBV6-2 or TRBV6-3 and TRBJ1-6; D unclear. Trimming removed 2 bases at V and 2 bases at J, with 1 base between. Per the germline V gene, CDR1 is MNHEY and CDR2 is SVGEGT. The CDR3 has 13 amino acids. The CDR3 DNA follows: TGTGCCAGCAGTTACACCTATAATTCACCCCTCCACTTT. Translation: CASSYTYNSPLHF.

V gene TRBV5-1 combines with J gene TRBJ2-6; D call uncertain. The CDR3 contains 13 residues. From germline, CDR1 is SGHRS and CDR2 YFSETQ. Between the trimmed V and J ends, which lost 7 bases and 2 bases, there was a span of 7 bases. CDR3 amino acids: CASRFTGANVLTF. The DNA for the CDR3 is TGCGCCAGCCGGTTTACTGGGGCCAACGTCCTGACTTTC.

V is TRBV6-5 and J is TRBJ1-4; 7 bases align to TRBD1. The junction had 2 bases not matched to a gene; V was cut back by 2 bases and J by 2 bases. Germline V CDR1 and CDR2: MNHEY, SVGAGI. This CDR3 is built from 15 residues. CDR3 protein: CASSYTTGTNEKLFF. CDR3 bases: TGTGCCAGCAGTTACACGACAGGGACTAATGAAAAACTGTTTTTT.

About this clone itself: The sample carries other DNA sequences with the same CDR3. This chain uses TRBV30 with TRBJ2-5, with D unclear. Germline assignment: CDR1 GTSNPN and CDR2 SVGIG (reference sequence). Trimming shortened V by 0 bases and J by 7 bases, and 6 bases separated the two germline ends. The length of the CDR3 is 11 residues. The CDR3 DNA reads TGTGCCTGGAGTGTACGAGGGACCCAGTACTTC. Translating gives CAWSVRGTQYF.

The chain joins TRBV27 to TRBJ1-1; D remains unclear. The CDR3 extends over 14 amino acids. The germline CDR1 and CDR2 sequences are MNHEY and SMNVEV (reference sequence). Deletions cut 3 bases from V and 5 bases from J, with 13 bases between. The CDR3 is CASSLGYGRTEAFF. The DNA of the CDR3 is TGTGCCAGCAGTTTGGGTTATGGGCGGACTGAAGCTTTCTTT.